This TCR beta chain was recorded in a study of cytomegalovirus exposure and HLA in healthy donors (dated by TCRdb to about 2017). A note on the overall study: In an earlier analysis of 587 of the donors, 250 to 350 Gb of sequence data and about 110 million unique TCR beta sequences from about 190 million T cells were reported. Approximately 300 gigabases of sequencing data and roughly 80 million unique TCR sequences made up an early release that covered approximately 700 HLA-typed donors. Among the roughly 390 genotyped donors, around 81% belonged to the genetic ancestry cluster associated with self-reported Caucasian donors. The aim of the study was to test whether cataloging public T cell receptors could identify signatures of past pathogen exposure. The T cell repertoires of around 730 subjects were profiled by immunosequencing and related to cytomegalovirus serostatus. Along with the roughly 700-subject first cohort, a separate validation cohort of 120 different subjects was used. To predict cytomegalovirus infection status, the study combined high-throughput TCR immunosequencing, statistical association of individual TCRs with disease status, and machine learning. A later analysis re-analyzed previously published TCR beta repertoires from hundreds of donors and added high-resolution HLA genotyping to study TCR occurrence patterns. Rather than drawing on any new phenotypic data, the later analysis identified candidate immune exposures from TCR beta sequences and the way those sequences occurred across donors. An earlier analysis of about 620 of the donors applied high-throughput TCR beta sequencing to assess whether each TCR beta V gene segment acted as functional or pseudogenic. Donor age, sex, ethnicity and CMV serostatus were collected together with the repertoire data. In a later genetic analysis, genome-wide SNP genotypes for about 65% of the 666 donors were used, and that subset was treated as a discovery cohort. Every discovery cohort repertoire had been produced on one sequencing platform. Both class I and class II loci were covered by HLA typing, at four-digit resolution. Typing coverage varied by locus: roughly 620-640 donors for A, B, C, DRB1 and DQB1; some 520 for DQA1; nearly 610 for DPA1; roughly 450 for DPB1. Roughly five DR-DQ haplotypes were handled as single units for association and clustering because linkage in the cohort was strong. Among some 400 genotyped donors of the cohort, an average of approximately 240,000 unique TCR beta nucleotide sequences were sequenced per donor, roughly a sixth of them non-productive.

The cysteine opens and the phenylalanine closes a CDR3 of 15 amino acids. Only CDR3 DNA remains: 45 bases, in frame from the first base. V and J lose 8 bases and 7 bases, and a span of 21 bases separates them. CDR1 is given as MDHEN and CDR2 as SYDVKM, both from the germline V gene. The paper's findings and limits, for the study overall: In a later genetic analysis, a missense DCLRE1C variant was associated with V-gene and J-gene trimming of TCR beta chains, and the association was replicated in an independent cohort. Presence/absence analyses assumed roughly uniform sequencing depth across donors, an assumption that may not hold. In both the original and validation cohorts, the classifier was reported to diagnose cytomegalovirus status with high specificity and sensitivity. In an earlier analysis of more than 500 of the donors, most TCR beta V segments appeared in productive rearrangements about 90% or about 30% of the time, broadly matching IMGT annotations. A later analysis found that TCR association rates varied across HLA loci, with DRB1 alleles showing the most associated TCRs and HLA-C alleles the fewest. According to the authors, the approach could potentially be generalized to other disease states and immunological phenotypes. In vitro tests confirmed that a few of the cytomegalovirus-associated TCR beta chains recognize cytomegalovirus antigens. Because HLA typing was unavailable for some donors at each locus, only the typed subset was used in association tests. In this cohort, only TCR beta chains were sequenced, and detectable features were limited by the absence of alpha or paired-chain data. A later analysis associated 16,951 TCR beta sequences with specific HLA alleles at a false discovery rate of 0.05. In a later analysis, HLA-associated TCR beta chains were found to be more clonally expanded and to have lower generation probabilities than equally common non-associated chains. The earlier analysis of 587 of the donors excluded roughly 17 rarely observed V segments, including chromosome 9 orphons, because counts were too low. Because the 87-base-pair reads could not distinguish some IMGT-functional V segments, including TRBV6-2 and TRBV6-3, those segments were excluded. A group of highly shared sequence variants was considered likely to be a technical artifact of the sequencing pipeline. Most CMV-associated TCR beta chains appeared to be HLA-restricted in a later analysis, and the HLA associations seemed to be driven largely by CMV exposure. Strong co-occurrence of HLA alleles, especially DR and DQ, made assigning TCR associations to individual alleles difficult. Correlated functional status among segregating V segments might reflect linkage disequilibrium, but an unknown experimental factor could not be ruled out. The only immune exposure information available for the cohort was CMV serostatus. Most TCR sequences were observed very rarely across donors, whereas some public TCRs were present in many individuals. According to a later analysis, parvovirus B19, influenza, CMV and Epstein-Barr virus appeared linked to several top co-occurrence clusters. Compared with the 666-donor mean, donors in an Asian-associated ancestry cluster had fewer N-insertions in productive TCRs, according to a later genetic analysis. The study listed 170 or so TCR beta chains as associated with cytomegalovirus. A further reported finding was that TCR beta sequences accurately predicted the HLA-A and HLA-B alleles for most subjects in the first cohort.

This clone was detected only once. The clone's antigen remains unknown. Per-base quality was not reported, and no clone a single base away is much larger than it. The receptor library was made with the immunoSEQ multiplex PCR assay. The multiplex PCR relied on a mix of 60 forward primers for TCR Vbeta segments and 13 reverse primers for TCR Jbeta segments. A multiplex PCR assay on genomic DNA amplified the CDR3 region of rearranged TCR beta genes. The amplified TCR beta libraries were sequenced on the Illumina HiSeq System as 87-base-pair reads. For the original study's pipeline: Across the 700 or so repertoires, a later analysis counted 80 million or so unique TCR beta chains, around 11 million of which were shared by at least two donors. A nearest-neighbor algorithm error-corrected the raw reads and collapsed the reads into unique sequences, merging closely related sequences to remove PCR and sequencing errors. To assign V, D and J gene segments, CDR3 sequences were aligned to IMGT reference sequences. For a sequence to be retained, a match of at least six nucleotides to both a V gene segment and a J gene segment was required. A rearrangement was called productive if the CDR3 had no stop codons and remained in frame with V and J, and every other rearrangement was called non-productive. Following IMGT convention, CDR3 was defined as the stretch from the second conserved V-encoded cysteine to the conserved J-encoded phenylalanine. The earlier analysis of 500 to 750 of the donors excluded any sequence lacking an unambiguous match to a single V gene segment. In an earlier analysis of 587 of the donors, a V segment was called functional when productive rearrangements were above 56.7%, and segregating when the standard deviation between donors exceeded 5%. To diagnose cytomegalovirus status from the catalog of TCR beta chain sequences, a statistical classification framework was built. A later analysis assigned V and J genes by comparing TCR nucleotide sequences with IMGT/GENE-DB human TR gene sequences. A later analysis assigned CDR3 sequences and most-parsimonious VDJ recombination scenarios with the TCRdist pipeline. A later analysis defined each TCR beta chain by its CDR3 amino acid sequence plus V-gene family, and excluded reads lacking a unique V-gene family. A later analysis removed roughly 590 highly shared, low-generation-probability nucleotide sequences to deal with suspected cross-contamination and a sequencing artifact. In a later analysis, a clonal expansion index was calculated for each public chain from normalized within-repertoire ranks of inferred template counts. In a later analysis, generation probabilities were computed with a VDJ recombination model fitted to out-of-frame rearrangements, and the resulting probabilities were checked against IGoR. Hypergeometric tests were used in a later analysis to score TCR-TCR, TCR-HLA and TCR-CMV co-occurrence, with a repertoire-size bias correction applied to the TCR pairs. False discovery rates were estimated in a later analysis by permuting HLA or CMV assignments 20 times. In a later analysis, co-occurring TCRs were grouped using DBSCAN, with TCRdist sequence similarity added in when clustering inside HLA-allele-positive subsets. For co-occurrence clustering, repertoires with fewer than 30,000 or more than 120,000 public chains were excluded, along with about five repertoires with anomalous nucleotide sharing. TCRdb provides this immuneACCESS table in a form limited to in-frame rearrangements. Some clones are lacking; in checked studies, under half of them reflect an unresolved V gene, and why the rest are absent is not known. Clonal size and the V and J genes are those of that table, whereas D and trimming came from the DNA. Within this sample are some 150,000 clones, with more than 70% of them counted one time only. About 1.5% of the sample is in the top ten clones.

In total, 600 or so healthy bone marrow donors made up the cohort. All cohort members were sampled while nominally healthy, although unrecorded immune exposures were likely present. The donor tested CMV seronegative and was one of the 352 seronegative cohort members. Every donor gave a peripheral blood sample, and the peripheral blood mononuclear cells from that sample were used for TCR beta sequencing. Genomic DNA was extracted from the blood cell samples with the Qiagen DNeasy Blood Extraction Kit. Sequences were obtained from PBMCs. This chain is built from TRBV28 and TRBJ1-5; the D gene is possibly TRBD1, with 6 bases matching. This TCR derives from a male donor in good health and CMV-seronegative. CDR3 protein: CASDYSGTSAQPQHF. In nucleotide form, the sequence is TGTGCCAGCGACTACAGCGGGACATCAGCACAGCCCCAGCATTTT.